This T cell receptor (beta chain) originates from a study of blood T cells in healthy people across ages. Trimming took 4 bases from V and 4 from J, leaving 11 bases between them. This CDR3 comprises 15 residues. Germline CDR1 LGHNA, CDR2 YNFKEQ. The use of a sample-barcoded 5' primer and a J-beta primer mix characterized a second PCR of roughly 6 to 11 cycles. Tagging of each cDNA molecule was performed by a template-switch adaptor with 12 random nucleotides. MiXCR, applied by TCRdb to the 5' RACE reads, yields one record per CDR3 protein. Of approximately 600,000 distinct CDR3 sequences detected, approximately 59% appear once; the ten largest clones hold roughly 34%.

The receptor was derived from a man aged 55 to 70 in good health. V usage is TRBV4-2 and J usage is TRBJ2-6; D is perhaps TRBD1 (6 bases). Sequenced input: blood. The DNA for the CDR3 is TGTGCCAGCAGCCGGACAGTCGCCGGGGCCAACGTCCTGACTTTC. Translating gives CASSRTVAGANVLTF.